This T cell receptor beta chain appears in the sequencing data of a study of blood T cell repertoires in COVID-19. This clone was detected a few times. How the authors handled the data: Reference gene primers were amplified, and this amplification served to estimate nucleated cell counts. Assay: immunoSEQ multiplex PCR; the TCRdb copy retains only in-frame clones and omits some. V and J calls and clone size are as listed in that table; D and trimming were resolved from the DNA. Of about 270,000 clones in the sample, roughly 90% are singletons; the top ten hold about 4%. CDR3 size: 17 residues. The chain links TRBV12-1 to TRBJ2-2; the table's D call, TRBD1, was not checked against the DNA. TRBV12-1 is classified as a pseudogene. This TCR was sampled from a man in his 60s who had recovered from COVID-19. Sequencing used peripheral blood. In DNA form, the CDR3 reads TGTGCCAGCAGCTTTCAGGAAGGGGCCCTCGTCACCGGGGAGCTGTTTTTT. Protein: CASSFQEGALVTGELFF.